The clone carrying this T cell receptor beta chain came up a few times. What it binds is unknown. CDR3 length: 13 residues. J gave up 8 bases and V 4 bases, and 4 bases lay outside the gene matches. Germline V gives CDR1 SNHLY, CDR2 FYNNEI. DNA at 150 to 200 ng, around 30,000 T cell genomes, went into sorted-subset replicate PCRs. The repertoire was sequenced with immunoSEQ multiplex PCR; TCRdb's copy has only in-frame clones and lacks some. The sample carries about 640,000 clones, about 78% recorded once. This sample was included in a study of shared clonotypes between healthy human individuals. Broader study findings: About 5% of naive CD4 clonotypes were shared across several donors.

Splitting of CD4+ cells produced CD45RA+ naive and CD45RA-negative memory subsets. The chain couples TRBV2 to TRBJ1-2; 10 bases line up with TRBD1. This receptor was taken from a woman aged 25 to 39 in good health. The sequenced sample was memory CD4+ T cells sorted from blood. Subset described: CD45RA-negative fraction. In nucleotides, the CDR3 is TGTGCCAGCAGTGGACAGGGGGCCAGGGGCTACACCTTC. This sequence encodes CASSGQGARGYTF.